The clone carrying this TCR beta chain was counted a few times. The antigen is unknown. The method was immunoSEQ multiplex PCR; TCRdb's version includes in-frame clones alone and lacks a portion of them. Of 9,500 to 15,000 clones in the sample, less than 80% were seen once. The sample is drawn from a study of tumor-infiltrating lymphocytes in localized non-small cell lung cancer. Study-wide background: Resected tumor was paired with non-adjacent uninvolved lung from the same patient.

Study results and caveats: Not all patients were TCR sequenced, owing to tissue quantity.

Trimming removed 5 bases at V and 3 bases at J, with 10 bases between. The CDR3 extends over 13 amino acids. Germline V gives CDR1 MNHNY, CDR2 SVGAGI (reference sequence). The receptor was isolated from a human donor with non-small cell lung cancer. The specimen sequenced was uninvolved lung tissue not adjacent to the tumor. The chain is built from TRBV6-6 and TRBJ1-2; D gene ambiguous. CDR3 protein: CASSTPTDYGYTF. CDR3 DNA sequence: TGTGCCAGCAGTACCCCGACCGACTATGGCTACACCTTC.